What follows are 22 T cell receptor beta chains derived from one specimen sequenced in a study of blood T cells in healthy people across ages. The second PCR ran about 6 to 11 cycles with a sample-barcoded 5' primer and J-beta primers. TCRdb ran MiXCR on the 5' RACE reads and lists one entry per CDR3 protein. Among 850,000 to 950,000 distinct CDR3 sequences listed, 29% were seen once. The sample comprised blood. The receptors come from a woman older than 75 in good health.

The chain recombines TRBV6-5 with TRBJ1-5, with D perhaps matching TRBD1 (5 bases). Trimming removed 6 bases from V and 2 bases from J, with 14 bases in between. The length of the CDR3 is 15 residues. Germline V gene lookup returns CDR1 MNHEY and CDR2 SVGAGI. This chain's CDR3 is CASRGSGGGNQPQHF. The CDR3 DNA reads TGTGCCAGCAGAGGAAGCGGGGGAGGCAATCAGCCCCAGCATTTT.

The V gene is TRBV15, the J gene TRBJ1-6; D remains ambiguous. Germline assignment: CDR1 LNHNV and CDR2 YYDKDF (reference sequence). Trimming took off 1 base at V and 7 bases at J, with 5 bases between the two ends. This CDR3 has 13 residues. The chain's CDR3 is CATSRGRNSPLHF. The CDR3 region has the DNA TGTGCCACCAGCAGAGGCAGGAATTCACCCCTCCACTTT. The full variable domain, in which reference TRBV15 and TRBJ1-6 provide the parts outside the CDR3, is DAMVIQNPRYQVTQFGKPVTLSCSQTLNHNVMYWYQQKSSQAPKLLFHYYDKDFNNEADTPDNFQSRRPNTSFCFLDIRSPGLGDTAMYLCATSRGRNSPLHFGNGTRLTVT.

To note about this clonotype: Possible read error: a much larger clone is one base away. The rearrangement links TRBV24-1 to TRBJ2-1; 7 nucleotides agree with TRBD2. The CDR3 length is 14 residues. Losses at the gene ends were 3 bases for V and 8 bases for J; bases not matched to a gene: 6. Germline CDR1 is KGHDR and CDR2 is SFDVKD. The CDR3 DNA is TGTGCCACCAGTGATCCCGGGAGGAGCGATGAGCAGTTCTTC. As protein: CATSDPGRSDEQFF.

This sequence joins TRBV5-5 and TRBJ1-2; the D gene is possibly TRBD1 (5 bases). Per the germline V gene, CDR1 is SGHKS and CDR2 is YYEKEE (reference sequence). There are 17 residues in the CDR3. V was pared by 5 bases and J by 8 bases, with 28 bases between. The CDR3 sequence is CASRVGQGPYSLEGYTF. CDR3 DNA: TGTGCCAGCAGGGTGGGGCAGGGCCCCTATTCCTTGGAAGGCTACACCTTC.

This clonotype was observed at least ten times. The rearrangement joins TRBV9 to TRBJ1-2, with 7 bases lining up with TRBD1. V shed 3 bases, J shed 7 bases, and the junction held 9 bases outside the gene matches. CDR3 length: 14 residues. Germline loops: CDR1 SGDLS, CDR2 YYNGEE. The chain's CDR3 is CASSATGKSSGYTF. CDR3 nucleotide sequence: TGTGCCAGCAGCGCGACAGGGAAGTCTAGTGGCTACACCTTC.

There are a few counts of this clonotype. It may be a read error: a sequence one base away is much more abundant. V is TRBV7-2 and J is TRBJ2-6, with TRBD1 matching over 7 bases. Per germline, CDR1 SGHTA and CDR2 FQGNSA. The CDR3 spans 14 residues. The CDR3 DNA sequence: TGTGCCAGCAGCTTGGGACAGATTGCCAACGTCCGGACTTTC. It yields the protein CASSLGQIANVRTF.

As to this clonotype: This could be a read error, since a much larger clone is one nucleotide away. The CDR3 sequence is CASSVGPGAQFF. CDR3 DNA sequence: TGTGCCAGCAGCGTAGGGCCAGGCGCCCAGTTCTTC. The chain has TRBV7-9 and TRBJ2-1; D gene ambiguous. Germline V CDR1 and CDR2: SEHNR, FQNEAQ (reference sequence). Trimming took 5 bases from V and 13 from J, leaving 15 bases between them. The CDR3 contains 12 residues.

This clonotype was observed a handful of times. The chain recombines TRBV5-1 with TRBJ1-1; 9 nucleotides align to TRBD1. The trim removed 0 bases at V and 1 base at J, leaving 13 bases unmatched. Germline V lookup: CDR1 SGHRS, CDR2 YFSETQ. This CDR3 spans 19 amino acids. Here the CDR3 reads CASSLGSYRGLGKNTEAFF. CDR3 sequence (DNA): TGCGCCAGCAGCTTGGGATCCTACAGGGGGCTCGGGAAGAACACTGAAGCTTTCTTT.

With regard to this clonotype: One junction end disagrees with the germline gene, perhaps due to a read error. This chain connects TRBV9 to TRBJ1-2; D unresolved. Germline V gives CDR1 SGDLS, CDR2 YYNGEE. This CDR3 is 12 amino acids long. The CDR3 DNA reads TGTGCCAGCAGCGTAGAAGCAGGCTCCCACACCTTT. Protein sequence: CASSVEAGSHTF.

In regard to this clonotype: The CDR3 ends on some other residue instead of the conserved phenylalanine or tryptophan, so this is likely a read error. CDR3 in DNA: TGTGCCAGCAGTTTTACGGGGGGGGCAAATACGCAGTATTCT. It yields the protein CASSFTGGANTQYS. The rearrangement links TRBV12-3 or TRBV12-4 to TRBJ2-3; 8 bases are a match to TRBD2. The CDR3 totals 14 residues. With V trimmed by 3 bases and J by 7 bases, 6 bases remained unmatched.

In its sample, this clonotype was seen a few times. This chain uses TRBV7-2 with TRBJ1-1, with no clear D. CDR3 length: 13 residues. Per germline, CDR1 SGHTA and CDR2 FQGNSA. V lost 3 bases and J 12 bases, leaving 17 bases between the germline ends. CDR3 region: CASSLGITVGSFF. The CDR3 DNA reads TGTGCCAGCAGCTTGGGGATAACAGTAGGATCTTTCTTT.

This clonotype was seen ten or more times. The genes are TRBV3-1 and TRBJ2-4; D may be TRBD2 (6 bases). The CDR3 loop spans 17 amino acids. CDR1 LGHDT and CDR2 YNNKEL come from the germline V gene (reference sequence). V lost 2 bases, J lost 3 bases, and 17 bases lay in between. The CDR3 region has the DNA TGTGCCAGCAGCCAAATCACGGCCCCGCGGGACAAAAACATTCAGTACTTC. It codes for CASSQITAPRDKNIQYF.

This clonotype came up many times. The DNA for the CDR3 is TGTGCCACCAGTGACACAGGGGTTGGGGCCAACGTCCTGACTTTC. Encoded protein: CATSDTGVGANVLTF. The rearrangement joins TRBV24-1 to TRBJ2-6; 7 bases match TRBD1. This CDR3 region has 15 residues. Losses at the gene ends were 4 bases for V and 3 bases for J; bases not matched to a gene: 2. Germline loops: CDR1 KGHDR, CDR2 SFDVKD.

The chain employs TRBV7-8 and TRBJ1-6; D is unresolved. CDR3 length: 14 residues. Germline values: CDR1 SGHVS, CDR2 FQNEAQ. Trimming cost V 1 base and J 10 bases, with 11 bases left between them. This CDR3 is CASSLDPSLSPLHF. CDR3 coding DNA: TGTGCCAGCAGCTTAGATCCATCGTTGTCACCCCTCCACTTT.

With respect to this clonotype: A much more abundant neighbour one base away suggests this may be a read error. The chain carries TRBV3-1 and TRBJ2-4; tentatively, D is TRBD1 or TRBD2 (5 bases each). Germline lookup yields CDR1 LGHDT and CDR2 YNNKEL (reference sequence). The CDR3 extends over 15 amino acids. CDR3 DNA: TGTGCCTGCAGCCAAGCCGGGACCGAAGGCTTCAGTCAGTACTTC. Amino acid sequence: CACSQAGTEGFSQYF. Complete variable domain (other parts from reference TRBV3-1 and TRBJ2-4): DTAVSQTPKYLVTQMGNDKSIKCEQNLGHDTMYWYKQDSKKFLKIMFSYNNKELIINETVPNRFSPKSPDKAHLNLHINSLELGDSAVYFCACSQAGTEGFSQYFGAGTRLSVL.

This clonotype was counted a few times. V gene TRBV6-6 combines with J gene TRBJ2-5, with D possibly matching TRBD2 (6 bases). Trimming pared 0 bases from V and 11 bases from J, leaving 22 bases between. CDR3 size: 16 residues. CDR1 and CDR2 (germline): MNHNY, SVGAGI (reference sequence). The CDR3: CASSYSGSGTLGEQYF. The CDR3 DNA reads as TGTGCCAGCAGTTACTCCGGCTCCGGGACTTTAGGTGAGCAGTACTTC.

This clonotype has just a few counts. The chain links TRBV5-5 to TRBJ1-4; the match to TRBD1 covers 12 bases. The CDR3 has 16 residues. Unmatched junction bases numbered 4, after V lost 2 bases and J lost 5 bases. Germline V CDR1 and CDR2: SGHKS, YYEKEE (reference sequence). The CDR3 region is CASSFGTGGGNEKLFF. CDR3 DNA: TGTGCCAGCAGCTTCGGGACAGGGGGCGGAAATGAAAAACTGTTTTTT.

This clonotype was detected a few times. V gene TRBV12-3 or TRBV12-4 combines with J gene TRBJ1-2; possible D gene TRBD1, 5 bases. V was clipped by 8 bases and J by 4 bases, with 14 bases between them. The length of the CDR3 is 13 residues. This chain's CDR3 is CASWGRDGYGYTF. The CDR3 DNA reads TGTGCCAGCTGGGGCAGGGACGGCTATGGCTACACCTTC.

This clonotype came up a few times. V is TRBV11-2 and J is TRBJ2-1; the D gene is possibly TRBD2 (6 bases). CDR3 length: 16 residues. From germline, CDR1 is SGHAT and CDR2 FQNNGV. Trimming took off 1 base at V and 9 bases at J, with 19 bases between the two ends. CDR3 sequence: CASSLVRSWASAEQFF. The CDR3, as DNA: TGTGCCAGCAGCTTAGTTAGGTCGTGGGCTAGCGCTGAGCAGTTCTTC.

In this sample, this clonotype turned up many times. The J gene is TRBJ2-7, the V gene TRBV7-2, with 9 bases identical to TRBD1. This CDR3 spans 14 amino acids. Germline V CDR1 and CDR2: SGHTA, FQGNSA. V lost 4 bases and J lost 6; bases outside the gene matches: 7. CDR3 in DNA: TGTGCCAGCAGCTCGGGACAGGGTCTAACCGAGCAGTACTTC. Protein: CASSSGQGLTEQYF.

On this clonotype: Possible read error: a much larger clone is one base away. The rearrangement links TRBV20-1 to TRBJ2-3; a possible D gene is TRBD2 (5 bases). From germline, CDR1 is DFQATT and CDR2 SNEGSKA (reference sequence). The CDR3 covers 14 residues. CDR3 sequence reads: CSTRWGFLTNTQYF. CDR3 bases: TGCAGTACTAGATGGGGTTTTCTCACGAATACGCAGTATTTT.

A note on this clonotype: Just one base apart from a much larger clone, this may be a read error. The chain combines TRBV12-3 or TRBV12-4 with TRBJ1-4; 11 bases fit TRBD1. This CDR3 spans 19 amino acids. In DNA, the CDR3 is TGTGCCAGCAGTCCCGAGGGGACAGGGGGACCTGCAACTAATGAAAAACTGTATTTT. Translating it yields CASSPEGTGGPATNEKLYF.